This T cell receptor beta chain originates from a study of vaccination and CD4 T cells after COVID-19. As for the study in general: Four females and six males made up the convalescents, with two Hispanic. Between diagnosis and the drawing of post-COVID samples lay a median roughly 91 days (range 35 to 161). Overlapping SARS-CoV-2, HCoV-NL63, HCoV-OC43 and HCoV-229E spike peptides stimulated the cells. Cultures serving as controls received a peptide pool (CEFX or HIV-1 Nef) or no peptide.

The Oncomine TCR Beta short-read assay was applied to DNA of cultured CD4+ T cells. TCRdb reprocessed the PCR reads via MiXCR and lists one record per CDR3 protein. Of a few thousand distinct CDR3 sequences detected, about two thirds appear once; the ten largest clones hold around 20%. This sample's treatment: roughly 10-day PBMC culture with coronavirus spike peptide pools or control peptides (ViraFEST assay). On this clonotype: No antigen is known for it.

The V and J ends lost 6 bases and 0 bases respectively, with 11 bases between them. Germline loops: CDR1 LNHDA, CDR2 SQIVND (reference sequence). This CDR3 spans 14 amino acids. This sequence was found in a human donor who had recovered from COVID-19. The sample was CD4+ T cells from blood, cultured in vitro. The chain has TRBV19 and TRBJ2-5; a possible D gene is TRBD1 (5 bases). The CDR3 DNA follows: TGTGCCAGTAGCCGCTGGACAAACCAAGAGACCCAGTACTTC. Its translation is CASSRWTNQETQYF.